The clone carrying this TCR beta chain was recorded once. The sample belongs to a study of T cell changes during pregnancy in multiple sclerosis. Generated by immunoSEQ multiplex PCR, the TCRdb table keeps only in-frame clones and is missing some. The sample holds 85,000 to 100,000 clones, around 92% seen once. V lost 3 bases to trimming and J lost 2 bases, with 4 bases between them. This CDR3 region has 13 residues. The germline V gene has CDR1 LNHDA and CDR2 SQIVND (reference sequence). The rearrangement uses TRBV19 and TRBJ1-4; D is unclear. The specimen was peripheral blood, collected in the first trimester of pregnancy. The sequence derives from a female donor with multiple sclerosis, enrolled in a pregnancy study. CDR3 sequence: CASSIQTNEKLFF. For the CDR3, the DNA is TGTGCCAGTAGTATCCAGACTAATGAAAAACTGTTTTTT.